This section outlines one T cell receptor beta chain sequence together with its context. What it binds is unknown. The germline V gene has CDR1 MDHEN and CDR2 SYDVKM. Germline trimming cut 6 bases from V and 7 bases from J; bases unmatched to any gene: 6. The CDR3 is made up of 14 amino acids. The treatment: oral pan-JAK inhibitor, 5-10 mg twice daily. Samples from alopecia areata patients were lesional scalp punch biopsies and peripheral blood. The data originate from a study of CD8+ T cells in alopecia areata. The sequencing template was cDNA reverse transcribed from extracted RNA. Profiling relied on immunoSEQ multiplex PCR, and the TCRdb table lists in-frame clones only, not all of them. There are under 200,000 clones in the sample; roughly 60% occur only once, and 11% to 15% lies in the top ten. Study-wide points: Many expanded lesional clones remained in scalp and blood on tofacitinib.

This receptor was identified in a human donor with alopecia areata. The sample was CD4+ T cells sorted from blood, taken at week 24, from a patient treated with tofacitinib. The rearrangement joins TRBV28 to TRBJ2-1; 10 bases match TRBD1. As DNA, the CDR3 is TGTGCCAGCAGGACAGGGGGCGCTGGGAATGAGCAGTTCTTC. It codes for CASRTGGAGNEQFF.